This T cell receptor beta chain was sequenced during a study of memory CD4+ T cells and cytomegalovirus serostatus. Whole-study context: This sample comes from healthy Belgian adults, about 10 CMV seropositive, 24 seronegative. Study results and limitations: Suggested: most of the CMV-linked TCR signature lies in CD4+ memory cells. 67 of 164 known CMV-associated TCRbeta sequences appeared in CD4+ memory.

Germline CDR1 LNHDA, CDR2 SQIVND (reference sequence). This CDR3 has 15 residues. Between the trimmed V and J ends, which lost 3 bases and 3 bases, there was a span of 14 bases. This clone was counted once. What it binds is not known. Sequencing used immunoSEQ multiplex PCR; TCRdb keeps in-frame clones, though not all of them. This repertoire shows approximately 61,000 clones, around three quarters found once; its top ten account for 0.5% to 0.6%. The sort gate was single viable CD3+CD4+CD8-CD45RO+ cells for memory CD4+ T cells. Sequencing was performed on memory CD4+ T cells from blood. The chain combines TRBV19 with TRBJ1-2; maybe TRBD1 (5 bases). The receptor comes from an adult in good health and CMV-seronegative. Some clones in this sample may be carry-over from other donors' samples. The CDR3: CASSIGAGSDYGYTF. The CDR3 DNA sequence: TGTGCCAGTAGTATTGGGGCAGGGTCGGACTATGGCTACACCTTC. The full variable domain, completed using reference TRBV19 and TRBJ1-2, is DGGITQSPKYLFRKEGQNVTLSCEQNLNHDAMYWYRQDPGQGLRLIYYSQIVNDFQKGDIAEGYSVSREKKESFPLTVTSAQKNPTAFYLCASSIGAGSDYGYTFGSGTRLTVV.